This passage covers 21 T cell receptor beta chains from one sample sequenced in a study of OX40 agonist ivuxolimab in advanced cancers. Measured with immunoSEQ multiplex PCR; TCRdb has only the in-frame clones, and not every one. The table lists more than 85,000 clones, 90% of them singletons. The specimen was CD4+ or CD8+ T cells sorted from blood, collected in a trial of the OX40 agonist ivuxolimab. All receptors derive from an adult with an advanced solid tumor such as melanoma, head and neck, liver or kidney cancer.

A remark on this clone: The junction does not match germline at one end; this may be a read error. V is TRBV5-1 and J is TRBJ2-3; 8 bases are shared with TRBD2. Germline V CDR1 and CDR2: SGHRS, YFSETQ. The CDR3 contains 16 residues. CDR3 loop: CASSLSGTRYADTQYF. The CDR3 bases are TGCGCCAGTAGCTTGTCCGGGACTAGATATGCAGATACGCAGTATTTT.

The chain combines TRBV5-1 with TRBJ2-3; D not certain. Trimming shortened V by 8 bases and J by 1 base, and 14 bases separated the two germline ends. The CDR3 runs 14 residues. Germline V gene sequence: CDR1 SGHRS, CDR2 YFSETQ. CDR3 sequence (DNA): TGCGCCAGAGTAGGTGGTTGCGGCACAGATACGCAGTATTTT. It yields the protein CARVGGCGTDTQYF. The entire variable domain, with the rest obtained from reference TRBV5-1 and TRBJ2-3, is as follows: KAGVTQTPRYLIKTRGQQVTLSCSPISGHRSVSWYQQTPGQGLQFLFEYFSETQRNKGNFPGRFSGRQFSNSRSEMNVSTLELGDSALYLCARVGGCGTDTQYFGPGTRLTVL.

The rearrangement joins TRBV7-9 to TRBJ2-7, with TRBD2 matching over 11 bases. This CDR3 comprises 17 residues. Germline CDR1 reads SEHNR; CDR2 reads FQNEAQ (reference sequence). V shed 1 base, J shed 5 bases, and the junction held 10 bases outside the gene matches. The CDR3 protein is CASSLEGRLAGSHEQYF. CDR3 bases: TGTGCCAGCAGCTTAGAAGGGAGACTAGCGGGATCCCACGAGCAGTACTTC. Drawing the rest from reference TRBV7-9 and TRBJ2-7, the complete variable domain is DTGVSQNPRHKITKRGQNVTFRCDPISEHNRLYWYRQTLGQGPEFLTYFQNEAQLEKSRLLSDRFSAERPKGSFSTLEIQRTEQGDSAMYLCASSLEGRLAGSHEQYFGPGTRLTVT.

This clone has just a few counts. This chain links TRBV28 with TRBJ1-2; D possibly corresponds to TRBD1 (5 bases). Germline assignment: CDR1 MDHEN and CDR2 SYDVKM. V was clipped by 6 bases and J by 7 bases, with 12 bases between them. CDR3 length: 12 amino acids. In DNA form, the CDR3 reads TGTGCCAGCAGGACGGGGCTGCCTGGCTACACCTTC. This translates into CASRTGLPGYTF.

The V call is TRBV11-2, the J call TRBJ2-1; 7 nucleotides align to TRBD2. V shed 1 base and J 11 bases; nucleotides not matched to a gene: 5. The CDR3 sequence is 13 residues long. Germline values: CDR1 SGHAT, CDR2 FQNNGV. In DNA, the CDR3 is TGTGCCAGCAGCTTAGGACTAGCTCCGAAGCAGTTCTTC. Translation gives CASSLGLAPKQFF.

Written as DNA, the CDR3 is TGTGCCAGCAGGGATACTAGCGGGGGACGCAATGAGCAGTTCTTC. The encoded protein is CASRDTSGGRNEQFF. The chain links TRBV6-1 to TRBJ2-1; 11 positions match TRBD2. The CDR3 loop spans 15 amino acids. Germline V gene data show CDR1 as MNHNS and CDR2 as SASEGT. The V and J ends lost 6 bases and 6 bases, in that order; junction bases with no gene match: 7.

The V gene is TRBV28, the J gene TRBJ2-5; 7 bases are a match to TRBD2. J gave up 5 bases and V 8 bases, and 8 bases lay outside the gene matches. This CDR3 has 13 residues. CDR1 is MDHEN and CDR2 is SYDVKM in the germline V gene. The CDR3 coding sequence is TGTGCCAGCGAGGGAGGGCCATGGGAGACCCAGTACTTC. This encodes CASEGGPWETQYF.

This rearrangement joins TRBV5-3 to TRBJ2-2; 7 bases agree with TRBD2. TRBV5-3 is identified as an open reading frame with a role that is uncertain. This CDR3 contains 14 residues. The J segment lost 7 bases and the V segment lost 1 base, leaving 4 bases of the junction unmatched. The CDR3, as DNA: TGTGCCAGAAGCTTGCGGGGGAGGGGCGGGGAGCTGTTTTTT. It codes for CARSLRGRGGELFF.

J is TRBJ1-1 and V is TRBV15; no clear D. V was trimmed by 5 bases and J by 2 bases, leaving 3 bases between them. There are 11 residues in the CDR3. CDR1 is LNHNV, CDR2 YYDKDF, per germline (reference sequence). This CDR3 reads CATSGNTEAFF. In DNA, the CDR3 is TGTGCCACCAGCGGAAACACTGAAGCTTTCTTT.

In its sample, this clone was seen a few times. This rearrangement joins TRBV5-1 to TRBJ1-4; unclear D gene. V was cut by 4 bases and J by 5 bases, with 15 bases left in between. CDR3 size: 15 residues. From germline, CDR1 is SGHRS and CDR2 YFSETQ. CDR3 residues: CASSSGASGNEKLFF. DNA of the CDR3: TGCGCCAGCAGCAGCGGTGCGAGCGGGAATGAAAAACTGTTTTTT.

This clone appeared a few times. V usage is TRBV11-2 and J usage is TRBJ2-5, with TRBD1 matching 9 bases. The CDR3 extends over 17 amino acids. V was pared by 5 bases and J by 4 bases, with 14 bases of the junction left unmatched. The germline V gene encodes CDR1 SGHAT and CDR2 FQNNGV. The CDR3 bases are TGTGCCAGCAGCCAACCCGTTACAGGGGGCTCGGGAGAGACCCAGTACTTC. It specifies CASSQPVTGGSGETQYF.

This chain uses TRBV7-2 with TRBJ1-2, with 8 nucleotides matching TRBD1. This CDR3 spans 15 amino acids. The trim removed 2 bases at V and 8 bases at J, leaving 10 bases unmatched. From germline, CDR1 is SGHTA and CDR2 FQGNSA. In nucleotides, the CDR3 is TGTGCCAGCAGCTTACGAGCGACAGGGGAGGGAGGCTACACCTTC. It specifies CASSLRATGEGGYTF. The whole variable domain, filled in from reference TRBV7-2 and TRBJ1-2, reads GAGVSQSPSNKVTEKGKDVELRCDPISGHTALYWYRQSLGQGLEFLIYFQGNSAPDKSGLPSDRFSAERTGGSVSTLTIQRTQQEDSAVYLCASSLRATGEGGYTFGSGTRLTVV.

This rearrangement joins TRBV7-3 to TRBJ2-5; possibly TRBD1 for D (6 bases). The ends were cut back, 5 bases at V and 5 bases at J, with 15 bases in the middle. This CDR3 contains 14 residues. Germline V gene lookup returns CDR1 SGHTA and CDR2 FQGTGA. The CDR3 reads CASSEQGSSETQYF. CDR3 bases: TGTGCCAGCAGCGAACAGGGTTCAAGCGAGACCCAGTACTTC. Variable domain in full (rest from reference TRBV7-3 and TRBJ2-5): GAGVSQTPSNKVTEKGKYVELRCDPISGHTALYWYRQSLGQGPEFLIYFQGTGAADDSGLPNDRFFAVRPEGSVSTLKIQRTERGDSAVYLCASSEQGSSETQYFGPGTRLLVL.

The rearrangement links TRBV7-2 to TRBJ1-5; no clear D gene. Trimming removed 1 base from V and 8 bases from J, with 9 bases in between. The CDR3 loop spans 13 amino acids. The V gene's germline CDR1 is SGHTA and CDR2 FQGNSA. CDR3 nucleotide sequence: TGTGCCAGCAGCTTAGATCTAAGGGAGCCCCAGCATTTT. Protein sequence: CASSLDLREPQHF.

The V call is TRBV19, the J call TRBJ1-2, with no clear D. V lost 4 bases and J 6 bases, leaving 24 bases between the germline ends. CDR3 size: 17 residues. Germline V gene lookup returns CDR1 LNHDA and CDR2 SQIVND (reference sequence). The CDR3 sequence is CASSRIGIGRERDGYTF. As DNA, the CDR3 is TGTGCCAGTAGTAGAATCGGTATAGGAAGGGAACGGGATGGCTACACCTTC.

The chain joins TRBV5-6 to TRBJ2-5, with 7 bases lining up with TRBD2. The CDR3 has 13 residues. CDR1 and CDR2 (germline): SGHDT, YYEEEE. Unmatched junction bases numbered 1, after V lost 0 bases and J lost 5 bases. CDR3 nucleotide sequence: TGTGCCAGCAGCTTGGGGGGAGGGGAGACCCAGTACTTC. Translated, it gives CASSLGGGETQYF.

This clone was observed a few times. DNA of the CDR3: TGTGCCAGCAGCCTTACAGGGGGCAAAACGAATGAGCAGTTCTTC. Translation: CASSLTGGKTNEQFF. The V call is TRBV5-4, the J call TRBJ2-1; 9 bases are a match to TRBD1. The CDR3 sequence is 15 residues long. Germline-derived CDR1 and CDR2 are SGHNT and YYREEE (reference sequence). After removal of 4 bases from V and 7 bases from J, the junction contained 9 bases not matched to a gene.

CDR3 sequence (DNA): TGTGCCAGCAGTTTAGGCGGGGAGAGTTCACCCCTCCACTTT. It translates to CASSLGGESSPLHF. The chain uses TRBV28 and TRBJ1-6; D is uncertain. Germline V CDR1 and CDR2: MDHEN, SYDVKM. V gave up 2 bases and J gave up 9 bases, with 11 bases separating them. The CDR3 has 14 amino acids.

The CDR3: CASSKKHEQYF. CDR3 bases: TGTGCCAGTAGCAAGAAGCACGAGCAGTACTTC. The chain recombines TRBV19 with TRBJ2-7; D is uncertain. V gave up 6 bases and J gave up 5 bases, with 8 bases separating them. This CDR3 has 11 amino acids. Germline V gene data show CDR1 as LNHDA and CDR2 as SQIVND (reference sequence).

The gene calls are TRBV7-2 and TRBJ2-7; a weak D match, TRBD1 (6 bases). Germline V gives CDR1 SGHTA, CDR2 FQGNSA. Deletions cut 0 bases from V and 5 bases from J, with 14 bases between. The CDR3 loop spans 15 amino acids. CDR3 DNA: TGTGCCAGCAGCTTAGCAGTGGGACACCCCCACGAGCAGTACTTC. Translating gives CASSLAVGHPHEQYF.

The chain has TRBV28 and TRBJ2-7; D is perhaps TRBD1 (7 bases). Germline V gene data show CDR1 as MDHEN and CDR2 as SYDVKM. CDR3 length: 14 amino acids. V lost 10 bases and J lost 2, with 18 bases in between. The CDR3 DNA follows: TGTGCCACCAGAGGAGGGACAGCCCCCTACGAGCAGTACTTC. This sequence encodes CATRGGTAPYEQYF.